One sample yielded the 30 T cell receptor beta chains listed below, sequenced in a study of cytomegalovirus exposure and HLA in healthy donors. PCR amplification relied on 60 Vbeta primers (plus 13 Jbeta primers). The method was immunoSEQ multiplex PCR; TCRdb's version includes in-frame clones alone and lacks a portion of them. Here the sample spans tens of thousands of clones, about two thirds being singletons. The source material was PBMCs. These receptors all stem from a woman aged 45-60 years in good health and CMV-seropositive.

The J gene is TRBJ2-1, the V gene TRBV4-2; 9 bases match TRBD2. Per the germline V gene, CDR1 is LGHNA and CDR2 is YNFKEQ. This CDR3 has 16 residues. V dropped 4 bases and J dropped 5; count of bases not matched to a gene: 9. The CDR3 loop reads CASSRPLAGRHNEQFF. Here the CDR3 DNA reads TGTGCCAGCAGCCGCCCCCTAGCGGGACGACACAATGAGCAGTTCTTC.

V and J are TRBV5-1 and TRBJ1-1; D unclear. The length of the CDR3 is 11 residues. V dropped 2 bases and J dropped 6 bases, with 5 bases sitting between them. CDR1 and CDR2 from the germline V gene are SGHRS and YFSETQ. The CDR3 region is CASSFRAEAFF. The CDR3 bases are TGCGCCAGCAGCTTTAGAGCTGAAGCTTTCTTT.

This clone has just a few counts. V and J are TRBV7-9 and TRBJ2-5, with TRBD1 identical over 9 bases. This CDR3 has 15 amino acids. From germline, CDR1 is SEHNR and CDR2 FQNEAQ (reference sequence). V shed 3 bases, J shed 5 bases, and the junction held 7 bases outside the gene matches. As DNA, the CDR3 is TGTGCCAGCAGCTTGGGGACAGGGTCTTCGGAGACCCAGTACTTC. It translates to CASSLGTGSSETQYF.

CDR3 amino acids: CASSLTSGDYNEQFF. The CDR3, as DNA: TGTGCCAGCAGCCTCACTAGCGGGGATTACAATGAGCAGTTCTTC. The rearrangement joins TRBV9 to TRBJ2-1; 10 nucleotides agree with TRBD2. Germline CDR1 SGDLS, CDR2 YYNGEE. The CDR3 covers 15 residues. The J segment lost 4 bases and the V segment lost 4 bases, leaving 5 bases of the junction unmatched.

This chain's CDR3 is CASSDLGQSYGYTF. The DNA of the CDR3 is TGTGCCAGCAGTGACCTAGGACAGAGCTATGGCTACACCTTC. This chain joins TRBV2 and TRBJ1-2; a possible D gene is TRBD1 (6 bases). Germline V gene lookup returns CDR1 SNHLY and CDR2 FYNNEI. CDR3 length equals 14 residues. V was trimmed by 3 bases and J by 4 bases, leaving 12 bases between them.

The V call is TRBV19, the J call TRBJ1-4, with D unresolved. CDR1 LNHDA and CDR2 SQIVND come from the germline V gene (reference sequence). V gave up 7 bases and J gave up 7 bases, with 13 bases separating them. CDR3 length: 13 residues. The CDR3 here is CASKAARVEKLFF. The CDR3 DNA reads TGTGCCAGTAAGGCGGCGCGGGTTGAAAAACTGTTTTTT. Full variable domain (outside the CDR3, taken from reference TRBV19 and TRBJ1-4): DGGITQSPKYLFRKEGQNVTLSCEQNLNHDAMYWYRQDPGQGLRLIYYSQIVNDFQKGDIAEGYSVSREKKESFPLTVTSAQKNPTAFYLCASKAARVEKLFFGSGTQLSVL.

This clone was counted between two and nine times. The rearrangement uses TRBV2 and TRBJ2-1, with 9 bases matching TRBD1. Germline CDR1 and CDR2: SNHLY and FYNNEI. Trimming cost V 5 bases and J 6 bases; bases outside gene matches: 8. This CDR3 is 15 amino acids long. The CDR3 here is CASSSQGAQINEQFF. The CDR3 DNA is TGTGCCAGCAGTTCACAGGGGGCGCAAATCAATGAGCAGTTCTTC.

This clone was picked up a small number of times. The chain carries TRBV19 and TRBJ1-2; TRBD1 matches 7 bases. This CDR3 spans 15 amino acids. The germline gives CDR1 LNHDA, CDR2 SQIVND (reference sequence). Trimming removed 1 base from V and 4 bases from J; junction bases left unmatched: 6. The chain's CDR3 is CASSIAPRDSYGYTF. CDR3 in DNA: TGTGCCAGTAGTATAGCGCCCCGGGACAGCTATGGCTACACCTTC.

The chain recombines TRBV19 with TRBJ1-5; D not resolved. Germline V gene lookup returns CDR1 LNHDA and CDR2 SQIVND (reference sequence). Trimming stripped 5 bases from V and 1 base from J, with 6 bases between. This CDR3 comprises 13 residues. The CDR3: CASSPQSNQPQHF. In DNA form, the CDR3 reads TGTGCCAGTAGTCCACAAAGCAATCAGCCCCAGCATTTT.

V usage is TRBV5-6 and J usage is TRBJ2-5; 9 bases map to TRBD2. Unmatched junction bases numbered 7, after V lost 5 bases and J lost 2 bases. Germline-derived CDR1 and CDR2 are SGHDT and YYEEEE. CDR3 size: 15 residues. The CDR3 sequence is CASRPLAGTQETQYF. In DNA form, the CDR3 reads TGTGCCAGCAGGCCGCTAGCGGGGACGCAAGAGACCCAGTACTTC.

The CDR3 sequence is CAWSPDYTEAFF. The CDR3 nucleotides read TGTGCCTGGAGTCCGGACTACACTGAAGCTTTCTTT. The gene calls are TRBV30 and TRBJ1-1; D unresolved. V was cut by 2 bases and J by 3 bases, with 7 bases left in between. Germline V CDR1 and CDR2: GTSNPN, SVGIG (reference sequence). The CDR3 runs to 12 residues.

The chain is built from TRBV12-5 and TRBJ1-1; possibly TRBD1 for D (5 bases). V was cut by 0 bases and J by 5 bases, with 16 bases left in between. CDR1 and CDR2 from the germline V gene are LGHNT and FRNRAP. The CDR3 covers 16 residues. The CDR3 coding sequence is TGTGCTAGTGGTTTGGTACACTCAGGGAGGGTGACTGAAGCTTTCTTT. This gives the protein CASGLVHSGRVTEAFF.

This clone occurred a few times. V and J are TRBV11-2 and TRBJ1-2; D call uncertain. Trimming removed 1 base from V and 7 bases from J, with 10 bases in between. The germline CDR1 and CDR2 sequences are SGHAT and FQNNGV. The CDR3 extends over 13 amino acids. The DNA for the CDR3 is TGTGCCAGCAGCTTAGTTGGGCAGACTGGCTACACCTTC. Its protein is CASSLVGQTGYTF.

The chain combines TRBV5-6 with TRBJ2-5, with D possibly matching TRBD1 (6 bases). This CDR3 is 13 amino acids long. Germline-derived CDR1 and CDR2 are SGHDT and YYEEEE. V lost 4 bases to trimming and J lost 2 bases, with 9 bases between them. CDR3 sequence (DNA): TGTGCCAGCAGCCAGGGGCCTCAAGAGACCCAGTACTTC. This encodes CASSQGPQETQYF.

V is TRBV5-1 and J is TRBJ1-4, with 9 bases fitting TRBD1. Per germline, CDR1 SGHRS and CDR2 YFSETQ. With 3 bases clipped from V and 7 bases from J, the junction kept 4 bases outside the gene matches. CDR3 size: 14 residues. CDR3 sequence (DNA): TGCGCCAGCAGCTCGGGACAGGGAGGTGAAAAACTGTTTTTT. This sequence encodes CASSSGQGGEKLFF.

The V gene is TRBV19, the J gene TRBJ1-2, with TRBD1 matching 8 bases. Germline V gene lookup returns CDR1 LNHDA and CDR2 SQIVND (reference sequence). The J segment lost 4 bases and the V segment lost 6 bases, leaving 7 bases of the junction unmatched. The CDR3 consists of 14 residues. CDR3 nucleotides: TGTGCCAGTAGAGGACAGGGCTTCTCCTATGGCTACACCTTC. Protein: CASRGQGFSYGYTF.

The rearrangement joins TRBV2 to TRBJ1-5; 7 bases agree with TRBD1. CDR1 and CDR2 (germline): SNHLY, FYNNEI. The junction had 3 bases not matched to a gene; V was cut back by 5 bases and J by 2 bases. The CDR3 consists of 14 residues. CDR3 sequence: CASSSDRGNQPQHF. CDR3 DNA: TGTGCCAGCAGTTCCGACAGGGGCAATCAGCCCCAGCATTTT.

This clone has only a few counts. The V call is TRBV7-6, the J call TRBJ2-7; a weak D match, TRBD1 (6 bases). The CDR3 runs to 19 residues. Trimming took 5 bases from V and 0 from J, leaving 26 bases between them. The germline gives CDR1 SGHVS, CDR2 FNYEAQ. The CDR3 DNA sequence: TGTGCCAGCAGCCCGAAACCGCCAGGGGCAGAGGGTCTCTCCTACGAGCAGTACGTC. It yields the protein CASSPKPPGAEGLSYEQYV.

The chain employs TRBV2 and TRBJ2-7; TRBD1 is a possible D gene (5 bases). Trimming stripped 3 bases from V and 6 bases from J, with 12 bases between. CDR3 length equals 13 residues. Per the germline V gene, CDR1 is SNHLY and CDR2 is FYNNEI. The CDR3 DNA reads as TGTGCCAGCAGTGAGAGAATAGGGGTCGAGCAGTACTTC. It translates to CASSERIGVEQYF.

The chain combines TRBV2 with TRBJ1-1; D unresolved. In germline, CDR1 is SNHLY, CDR2 FYNNEI. Trimming shortened V by 3 bases and J by 0 bases, and 8 bases separated the two germline ends. The CDR3 runs 14 residues. CDR3: CASSDKQMNTEAFF. For the CDR3, the DNA is TGTGCCAGCAGTGACAAGCAAATGAACACTGAAGCTTTCTTT.

In this sample, this clone turned up a few times. The chain combines TRBV2 with TRBJ2-4, with a possible D match to TRBD2 (9 bases). Deletions cut 2 bases from V and 9 bases from J, with 17 bases between. The CDR3 is 15 amino acids. CDR1 and CDR2 from the germline V gene are SNHLY and FYNNEI. The CDR3 DNA reads as TGTGCCAGCAGTGAATGGTCTAGCGGGACAGGCATTCAGTACTTC. This gives the protein CASSEWSSGTGIQYF.

This chain uses TRBV5-1 with TRBJ2-1; 12 nucleotides align to TRBD1. The V and J ends lost 4 bases and 4 bases, in that order; junction bases with no gene match: 9. The CDR3 runs 17 residues. Per the germline V gene, CDR1 is SGHRS and CDR2 is YFSETQ. The CDR3: CASSGPGQGAGYNEQFF. The CDR3 region has the DNA TGCGCCAGCAGCGGCCCGGGACAGGGGGCCGGTTACAATGAGCAGTTCTTC.

The chain couples TRBV7-8 to TRBJ1-1; D not certain. Per germline, CDR1 SGHVS and CDR2 FQNEAQ. Trimming removed 2 bases at V and 5 bases at J, with 9 bases between. This CDR3 spans 13 amino acids. CDR3 protein: CASSLSSGTEAFF. In DNA, the CDR3 is TGTGCCAGCAGCTTAAGTTCCGGGACTGAAGCTTTCTTT.

This rearrangement joins TRBV19 to TRBJ1-1, with 7 bases matching TRBD1. Trimming removed 2 bases from V and 1 base from J; junction bases left unmatched: 4. Germline V gives CDR1 LNHDA, CDR2 SQIVND (reference sequence). The CDR3 runs 15 residues. The CDR3 DNA is TGTGCCAGTAGTATAAGAGGGACAGAGAACACTGAAGCTTTCTTT. It yields the protein CASSIRGTENTEAFF.

This chain joins TRBV4-2 and TRBJ2-7, with 7 bases fitting TRBD2. CDR1 is LGHNA, CDR2 YNFKEQ, per germline. CDR3 length: 15 residues. The V and J ends lost 3 bases and 9 bases, in that order; junction bases with no gene match: 14. The CDR3 DNA reads as TGTGCCAGCAGCCACGGGGGTAGCGGGTCCCTGGGGCAGTACTTC. It codes for CASSHGGSGSLGQYF.

J is TRBJ1-2 and V is TRBV6-1, with D unclear. The CDR3 consists of 15 residues. Between the trimmed V and J ends, which lost 0 bases and 8 bases, there was a span of 16 bases. Germline V gives CDR1 MNHNS, CDR2 SASEGT. This chain's CDR3 is CASSEAQFRVEGYTF. The CDR3 coding sequence is TGTGCCAGCAGTGAAGCGCAATTCCGGGTGGAAGGCTACACCTTC.

This clone was seen a handful of times. This chain connects TRBV2 to TRBJ1-1; maybe TRBD1 (6 bases). CDR3 length equals 14 residues. V gave up 7 bases and J gave up 1 base, with 13 bases separating them. CDR1 SNHLY and CDR2 FYNNEI come from the germline V gene. CDR3 DNA: TGTGCCAGCATTCGACAGGCCTCGAACACTGAAGCTTTCTTT. Amino acids: CASIRQASNTEAFF.

The chain has TRBV6-1 and TRBJ2-1, with D possibly TRBD2 on 6 matching bases. CDR3 length: 14 residues. V gave up 5 bases and J gave up 3 bases, with 11 bases separating them. Germline values: CDR1 MNHNS, CDR2 SASEGT. For the CDR3, the DNA is TGTGCCAGCAGTTCCGGGGGTAACTACAATGAGCAGTTCTTC. Its protein is CASSSGGNYNEQFF.

This chain connects TRBV7-2 to TRBJ1-2; tentative D call: TRBD1 (6 bases). CDR1 is SGHTA, CDR2 FQGNSA, per germline. The length of the CDR3 is 14 residues. The V end lost 5 bases, the J end lost 3 bases, and 13 bases lay between the germline ends. The CDR3, as DNA: TGTGCCAGCAGCCCCGCTGGGGGCCACTATGGCTACACCTTC. Translation: CASSPAGGHYGYTF.

The rearrangement uses TRBV7-3 and TRBJ1-2, with TRBD1 matching over 9 bases. V gave up 4 bases and J gave up 4 bases; unmatched junction bases: 7. Germline V gene lookup returns CDR1 SGHTA and CDR2 FQGTGA. CDR3 size: 15 residues. In DNA, the CDR3 is TGTGCCAGCAGCTCTACCGGGACAGGGATCTATGGCTACACCTTC. Translating it yields CASSSTGTGIYGYTF.